The T cell receptor (beta chain) described here comes from a study of T cell clusters in autoimmune cytopenias (dated by TCRdb to between 2018 and 2021). Regarding the complete study: The median TRB sequencing depth was about 50,000 reads per sample, and the median number of distinct TRB clonotypes was more than 2,000 per sample. Alongside healthy, CLL and autoimmune hepatitis controls, autoimmune cytopenia patients had their peripheral blood TRB and IGH repertoires sequenced at active disease and again during treatment follow-up. The study was designed to test whether a disease-specific immune repertoire signature usable as a blood-based biomarker is carried by autoimmune cytopenia patients. Broader findings and caveats from the paper: The T cell clusters were defined only in silico, and the functional role of the clusters was left to be validated experimentally. The cluster-lack signature was not observed for secondary cytopenia versus CLL, as the signature was apparently masked by the dominant lymphoma-associated repertoire. Compared with active autoimmune hepatitis patients, healthy donors had almost three times as many exclusive TRB clusters, a finding consistent with an autoimmunity-wide signature. The TRB repertoire shifts, including less even repertoires in secondary cytopenia and CLL, mostly reflected lymphoma bias and not autoimmunity. The GLIPH analysis suggested a lack of physiological T cell clusters in primary autoimmune cytopenia patients, since 51 clusters were exclusive to healthy donors whereas 15 to 20 were exclusive to patients.

Per sample, roughly 240 ng of peripheral blood genomic DNA, 30,000 to 40,000 genome equivalents, was used for TRB amplification. The cysteine opens and the phenylalanine closes a CDR3 of 14 amino acids. No DNA is listed. CDR1 LNHDA and CDR2 SQIVND are derived from the germline V gene (reference sequence). To amplify TRB rearrangements, a touch-down multiplex PCR protocol was run with the TRB-A and TRB-B primer pools combined in a single tube. Illumina adapters and sample indices were added to the amplicons through two consecutive PCR reactions using Phusion HS II polymerase. Amplicons were gel-purified with the NucleoSpin Gel and PCR Clean-up kit, then quantified by Qubit and quality-checked on an Agilent 2100 Bioanalyzer. Libraries were sequenced on an Illumina MiSeq using 600-cycle, single-indexed, paired-end runs. As for how the authors treated the data: Alignment and assembly of TRB reads were performed with MiXCR version 2.1.12 and the default MiXCR reference library. Each unique CDR3 nucleotide sequence defined a clone, and only productive sequences with at least two reads were analysed. Alpha-parameterized diversity profiles (alpha 0 to 5), including the Shannon (alpha 1) and Simpson (alpha 2) indices, were computed with an R script to assess repertoire diversity. The tcR package was used to compute combinatorial TRB VJ usage, which was then compared between cohorts by principal component analysis with ade4. TCRbeta CDR3s were clustered with GLIPH on cohort pairs matched by age and read depth, and cluster frequencies were compared by Wilcoxon test. TCRdb reprocessed the reads, and each CDR3 protein sequence is entered once, without DNA. What appears here as the V and J calls and clone size reflects TCRdb's work, not the paper's. This sample's table has entries for under 3,500 distinct CDR3 sequences. Approximately 25% of the sample is held by the ten biggest clonotypes.

In the absence of a count, this clonotype is rated medium-sized (0.01 to 0.1%) from its frequency. It has no known antigen specificity. Specimen: peripheral blood. This sequence uses TRBV19 and TRBJ2-3; there is no DNA to check the TCRdb D call of TRBD1. The receptor was derived from a human donor with an autoimmune cytopenia or autoimmune hepatitis (not recorded which). CDR3 reads: CASGPAGGTDTQYF.